The next 6 T cell receptor beta chains were all read from a single sample in a study of blood T cell repertoires in COVID-19. Only in-frame clones appear in the TCRdb table, and some are missing; sequencing was by immunoSEQ multiplex PCR. This sample yields about 80,000 clones, of which over 80% are seen a single time; roughly 9% belongs to the top ten. Sample: peripheral blood. Every receptor here comes from a human donor in a cohort sampled during active COVID-19.

The V call is TRBV5-8, the J call TRBJ1-1; the D is unclear. Germline CDR1 and CDR2: SGHTS and YDEGEE. V gave up 0 bases and J gave up 6 bases, with 15 bases separating them. CDR3 length: 15 amino acids. The CDR3 bases are TGTGCCAGCAGCTTGGAGGCGGGCGGGAGGGCTGAAGCTTTCTTT. Translation: CASSLEAGGRAEAFF.

The rearrangement links TRBV18 to TRBJ1-3; D remains unclear. Germline CDR1 and CDR2: KGHSH and LQKENI. V dropped 3 bases and J dropped 4 bases, with 10 bases sitting between them. This CDR3 spans 14 amino acids. The CDR3 coding sequence is TGTGCCAGCTCACCCAAGAGGGAAGGAAACACCATATATTTT. This gives the protein CASSPKREGNTIYF.

This clone was found a few times. This rearrangement joins TRBV19 to TRBJ1-2; weak D call: TRBD1 (5 bases). The length of the CDR3 is 14 residues. Germline V gene lookup returns CDR1 LNHDA and CDR2 SQIVND (reference sequence). V dropped 3 bases and J dropped 4 bases, with 12 bases sitting between them. As DNA, the CDR3 is TGTGCCAGTAGTATCGGCAGGGTGTCCTATGGCTACACCTTC. Translating gives CASSIGRVSYGYTF.

The rearrangement joins TRBV3-1 (or the pseudogene TRBV3-2) to TRBJ1-5; 9 bases line up with TRBD1. Trimming at V came to 1 base and at J to 5 bases, leaving 3 bases not matched to a gene. The CDR3 contains 15 residues. The germline V gene encodes CDR1 LGHDT and CDR2 YNNKEL (reference sequence). CDR3 DNA sequence: TGTGCCAGCAGCCAAGGGGACAGGGTTGATCAGCCCCAGCATTTT. Residues: CASSQGDRVDQPQHF.

DNA of the CDR3: TGTGCCAGCAGCTTCTCCTCGACGGGGGCCTACGAGCAGTACTTC. This translates into CASSFSSTGAYEQYF. This chain joins TRBV11-2 and TRBJ2-7; tentative D call: TRBD2 (6 bases). With 3 bases removed from V and 2 bases from J, the gap between germline ends came to 14 bases. The V gene's germline CDR1 is SGHAT and CDR2 FQNNGV. The CDR3 has 15 residues.

The rearrangement links TRBV9 to TRBJ1-2; tentative D call: TRBD1 (6 bases). Germline loops: CDR1 SGDLS, CDR2 YYNGEE. V was trimmed by 5 bases and J by 6 bases, leaving 14 bases between them. The CDR3 spans 13 residues. CDR3 region: CASRPQGSNGYTF. Written as DNA, the CDR3 is TGTGCCAGCAGACCGCAGGGGTCCAATGGCTACACCTTC.